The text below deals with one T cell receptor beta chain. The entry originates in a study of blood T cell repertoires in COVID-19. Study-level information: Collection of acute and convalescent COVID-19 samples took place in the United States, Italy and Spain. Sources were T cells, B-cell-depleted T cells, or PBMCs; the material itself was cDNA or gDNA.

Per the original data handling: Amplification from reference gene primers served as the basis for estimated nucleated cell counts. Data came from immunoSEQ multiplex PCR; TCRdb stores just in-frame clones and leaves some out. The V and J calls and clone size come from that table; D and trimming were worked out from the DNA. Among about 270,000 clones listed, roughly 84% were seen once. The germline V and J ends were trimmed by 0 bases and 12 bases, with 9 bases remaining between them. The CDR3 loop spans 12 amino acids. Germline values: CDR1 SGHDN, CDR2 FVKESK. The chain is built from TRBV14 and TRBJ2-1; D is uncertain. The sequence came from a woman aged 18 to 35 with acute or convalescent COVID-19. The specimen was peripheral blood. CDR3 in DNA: TGTGCCAGCAGCCAAGAGCTCTACTGGCAGTTCTTC. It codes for CASSQELYWQFF.